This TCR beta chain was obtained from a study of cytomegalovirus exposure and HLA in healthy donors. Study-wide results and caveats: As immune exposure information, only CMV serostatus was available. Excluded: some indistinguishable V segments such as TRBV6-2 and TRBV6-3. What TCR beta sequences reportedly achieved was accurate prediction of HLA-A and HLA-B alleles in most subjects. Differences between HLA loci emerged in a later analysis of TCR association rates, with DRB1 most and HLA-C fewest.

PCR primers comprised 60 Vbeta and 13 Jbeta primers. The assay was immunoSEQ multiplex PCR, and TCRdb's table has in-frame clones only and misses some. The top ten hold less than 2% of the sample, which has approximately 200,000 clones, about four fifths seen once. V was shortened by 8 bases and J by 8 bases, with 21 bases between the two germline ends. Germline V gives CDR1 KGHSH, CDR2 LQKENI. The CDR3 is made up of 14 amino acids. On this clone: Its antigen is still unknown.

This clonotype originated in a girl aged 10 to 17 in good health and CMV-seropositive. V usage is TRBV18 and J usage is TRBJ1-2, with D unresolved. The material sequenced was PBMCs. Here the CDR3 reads CASGSLWQVRGYTF. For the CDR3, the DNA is TGTGCCAGCGGCTCCCTTTGGCAGGTTCGGGGCTACACCTTC.